The clone carrying this T cell receptor (beta chain) was observed a few times. The sample belongs to a study of CD8+ T cells in alopecia areata. Study details: Scoring of severity for treated patients was based on percentage of affected scalp area.

This sample's treatment: oral pan-JAK inhibitor, 5-10 mg twice daily. CDR1 is ENHRY, CDR2 SYGVKD, per germline. The CDR3 covers 13 residues. V lost 10 bases to trimming and J lost 1 base, with 11 bases between them. Extraction and reverse transcription of RNA yielded cDNA as the sequencing template. TCRdb keeps only in-frame clones here, not all; method: immunoSEQ multiplex PCR. The table has more than 130,000 clones, around 82% seen once. Sequences were derived from CD8+ T cells sorted from blood, sampled at week 4, from a patient treated with tofacitinib. The source of this sequence is a human donor with alopecia areata. The V and J genes are TRBV10-3 and TRBJ2-1; a weak D match, TRBD2 (6 bases). CDR3 protein: CATNGRSYNEQFF. DNA of the CDR3: TGTGCCACCAACGGGAGATCCTACAATGAGCAGTTCTTC.